This T cell receptor (beta chain) was obtained from a study of blood T cells in healthy people across ages. Findings and limits, study-wide: The long-lived group displayed more naive CD4+ cells, plus higher diversity, than the aged donors did. PBMCs went unsorted, and a conclusive naive versus antigen-experienced comparison was therefore prevented.

The use of a sample-barcoded 5' primer and a J-beta primer mix characterized a second PCR of about 7 to 12 cycles. TCRdb called the 5' RACE reads again in MiXCR, with one record for every CDR3 protein. The table records 1.5 million to 2 million distinct CDR3 sequences, 49% of them present only once. This clonotype was seen only once. Its antigen is not identified. Between the trimmed V and J ends, which lost 5 bases and 9 bases, there was a span of 16 bases. Per germline, CDR1 LGHDT and CDR2 YNNKEL (reference sequence). The CDR3 totals 13 residues. Sequenced sample: blood. The TCR was taken from a woman aged 40 to 50 in good health. The chain couples TRBV3-1 to TRBJ1-1, with D possibly TRBD1 on 6 matching bases. CDR3 in amino acids: CASSVTIQGKAFF. The CDR3 region has the DNA TGTGCCAGCAGCGTGACCATCCAGGGGAAAGCTTTCTTT.